This is a list of T cell receptor beta chains from one sample in a study of OX40 agonist ivuxolimab in advanced cancers. Some clones are missing from TCRdb's copy, which holds only in-frame ones; the method was immunoSEQ multiplex PCR. This table has 90,000 to 100,000 clones, about 80% appearing once. The source material was CD4+ or CD8+ T cells sorted from blood, sampled in a trial of the OX40 agonist ivuxolimab. The receptors here all came from an adult with an advanced solid tumor such as melanoma, head and neck, liver or kidney cancer. The CDR3 runs from the conserved cysteine through the conserved F or W. The D gene is left open where the match is weak. A clone size is listed for some rows: how often the clone was seen (once, few, many), or a class if it is expanded.

D	size	J	V	DNA	CDR3
NA	NA	TRBJ1-1	TRBV30	TGTGCCTGGAGAGGGTTGAACACTGAAGCTTTCTTT	CAWRGLNTEAFF
NA	NA	TRBJ1-1	TRBV4-3	TGCGCCAGCAGCCAAGTATACAACACTGAAGCTTTCTTT	CASSQVYNTEAFF
NA	NA	TRBJ2-2	TRBV5-6	TGTGCCAGCAGCTTTACGGCCAGTCCGAACACCGGGGAGCTGTTTTTT	CASSFTASPNTGELFF
NA	NA	TRBJ1-2	TRBV6-5	TGTGCCAGCAGTTACGCAAGGGATGGCTACACCTTC	CASSYARDGYTF
NA	NA	TRBJ2-1	TRBV7-9	TGTGCCGTAGAGTTGTACAATGAGCAGTTCTTC	CAVELYNEQFF
NA	NA	TRBJ2-3	TRBV5-5	TGTGCCAGCAGCTTGGGGGATCCCGGCCGGGGCACAGATACGCAGTATTTT	CASSLGDPGRGTDTQYF
TRBD2	NA	TRBJ2-5	TRBV7-2	TGTGCCAGCAGCCTCCAGCGGGAAAGGACCCAGTACTTC	CASSLQRERTQYF
TRBD2	NA	TRBJ2-3	TRBV2	TGTGCCAGCAGTGAAGTTGGCGGGGGTACAGATACGCAGTATTTT	CASSEVGGGTDTQYF
TRBD1	NA	TRBJ1-2	TRBV11-1	TGTGCCAGCAGCCACCTACAGGGGGCGACCTATGGCTACACCTTC	CASSHLQGATYGYTF
NA	few	TRBJ1-5	TRBV16	TGTGCCAGCACGGAACAGGGTGACCAGCCCCAGCATTTT	CASTEQGDQPQHF
NA	few	TRBJ1-4	TRBV5-4	TGTGCCAGCAGCTTGGCCCAAGCAGGATCGAGGGAAAAACTGTTTTTT	CASSLAQAGSREKLFF
NA	NA	TRBJ2-7	TRBV4-2	TGTGCCAGCAGCCCAGGGGAAAGCTCCTACGAGCAGTACTTC	CASSPGESSYEQYF
NA	few	TRBJ1-1	TRBV11-3	TGTGCCAGCAGCTTAGAAGGGGGGAACACTGAAGCTTTCTTT	CASSLEGGNTEAFF
TRBD1	NA	TRBJ1-2	TRBV28	TGTGCCAGCAGCTCCGTCGCAGGGGGGAACTATGGCTACACCTTC	CASSSVAGGNYGYTF
TRBD2	once	TRBJ2-7	TRBV5-1	TGCGCCAGCAGCCCTAGCGGGAGCTCCTACGAGCAGTACTTC	CASSPSGSSYEQYF
TRBD1	NA	TRBJ2-5	TRBV9	TGTGCCAGCAGGAAGGGACAGGGAGAAGAGACCCAGTACTTC	CASRKGQGEETQYF
TRBD1	NA	TRBJ2-7	TRBV7-3	TGTGCCAGCAGCTTACGTAGGGGGCGCCCCTACGAGCAGTACTTC	CASSLRRGRPYEQYF
NA	NA	TRBJ2-1	TRBV7-9	TGTGCCAGCAGCTTAGTTCTGGCCTGGACGGAGGCCTACAATGAGCAGTTCTTC	CASSLVLAWTEAYNEQFF
NA	NA	TRBJ2-7	TRBV30	TGTGCCTGGACCATAACAGGGCCGCGGTACTTC	CAWTITGPRYF
TRBD2	NA	TRBJ2-5	TRBV6-5	TGTGCCAGCACCCGCGCGGGACTAGCGGGAGAGACCCAGTACTTC	CASTRAGLAGETQYF
NA	NA	TRBJ2-7	TRBV19	TGTGCCAGTAGTATAGAGGGTGGCCAGGCGGGCTACGAGCAGTACTTC	CASSIEGGQAGYEQYF
TRBD1	NA	TRBJ2-7	TRBV6-1	TGTGCCAGCAGTGGGGACAGGGGGCGCGAGCAGTACTTC	CASSGDRGREQYF
TRBD1	NA	TRBJ2-7	TRBV14	TGTGCCAGCAGCCGCCGGACAGGGGGTAGAGGCTACGAGCAGTACTTC	CASSRRTGGRGYEQYF
TRBD2	NA	TRBJ2-3	TRBV2	TGTGCCAGCAGCCGACTAGCGGGAGTGCTCGGTAATACGCAGTATTTT	CASSRLAGVLGNTQYF
NA	NA	TRBJ2-5	TRBV6-5	TGTGCCAGCAGGTGGACAGCCCAAGAGACCCAGTACTTC	CASRWTAQETQYF
TRBD1	NA	TRBJ2-2	TRBV9	TGTGCCAGCAGCGTAGCGGGACAGGGGGCCAAGACCGGGGAGCTGTTTTTT	CASSVAGQGAKTGELFF
NA	NA	TRBJ2-7	TRBV7-9	TGTGCCAGCAGCTTAGGGGCCGGATACGAGCAGTACTTC	CASSLGAGYEQYF
TRBD1	NA	TRBJ2-4	TRBV19	TGTGCCAGTAGTAAACGCCCTTCCGGGACAGGGATGAACATTCAGTACTTC	CASSKRPSGTGMNIQYF
TRBD1	NA	TRBJ2-7	TRBV28	TGTGCCAGCAAGATCCGGGACAGCTACGAGCAGTACTTC	CASKIRDSYEQYF
TRBD2	NA	TRBJ2-3	TRBV18	TGTGCCAGCTCACCAGTACTTGCACTAGCGGCTAGCACAGATACGCAGTATTTT	CASSPVLALAASTDTQYF
TRBD2	NA	TRBJ2-3	TRBV7-9	TGTGCCAGCAGCTTAGGGCTAGCGGGGACAGATACGCAGTATTTT	CASSLGLAGTDTQYF
NA	few	TRBJ2-5	TRBV19	TGTGCCAGTAGTATCACCCACCGGGCGGGGGAGACCCAGTACTTC	CASSITHRAGETQYF
NA	NA	TRBJ2-6	TRBV6-5	TGTGCCAGCAGTTATCGGGGTGGCTCTGGGGCCAACGTCCTGACTTTC	CASSYRGGSGANVLTF
NA	NA	TRBJ1-2	TRBV18	TGTGCCACCTCCGGGGACGTCGCTCATGGCTACACCTTC	CATSGDVAHGYTF